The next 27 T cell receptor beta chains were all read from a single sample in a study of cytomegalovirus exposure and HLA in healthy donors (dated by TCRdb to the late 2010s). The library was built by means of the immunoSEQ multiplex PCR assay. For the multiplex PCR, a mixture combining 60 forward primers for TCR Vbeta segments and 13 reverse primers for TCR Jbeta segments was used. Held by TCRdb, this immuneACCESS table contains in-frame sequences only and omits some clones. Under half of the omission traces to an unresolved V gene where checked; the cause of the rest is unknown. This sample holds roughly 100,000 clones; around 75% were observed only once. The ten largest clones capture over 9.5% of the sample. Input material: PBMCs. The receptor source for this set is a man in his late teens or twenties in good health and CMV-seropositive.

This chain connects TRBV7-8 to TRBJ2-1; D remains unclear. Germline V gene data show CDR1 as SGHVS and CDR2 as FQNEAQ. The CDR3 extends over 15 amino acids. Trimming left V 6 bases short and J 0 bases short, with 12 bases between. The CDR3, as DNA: TGTGCCAGCAGTTTGGTTGATAGCTCCTACAATGAGCAGTTCTTC. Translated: CASSLVDSSYNEQFF.

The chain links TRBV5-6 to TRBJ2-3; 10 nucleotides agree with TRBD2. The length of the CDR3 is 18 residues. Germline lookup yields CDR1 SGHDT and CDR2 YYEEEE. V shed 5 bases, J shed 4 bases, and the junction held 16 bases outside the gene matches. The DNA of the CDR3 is TGTGCCAGCAGTTTGACTAGCGGGCCTGGTTTGTTTGCAGATACGCAGTATTTT. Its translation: CASSLTSGPGLFADTQYF.

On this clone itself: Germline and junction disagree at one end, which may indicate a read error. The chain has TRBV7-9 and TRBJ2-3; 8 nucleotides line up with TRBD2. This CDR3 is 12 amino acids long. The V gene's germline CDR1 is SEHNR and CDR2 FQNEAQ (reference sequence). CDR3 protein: CSSSATGTRVEF. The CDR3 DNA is TGTTCCAGCAGCGCAACCGGGACTAGAGTAGAATTT.

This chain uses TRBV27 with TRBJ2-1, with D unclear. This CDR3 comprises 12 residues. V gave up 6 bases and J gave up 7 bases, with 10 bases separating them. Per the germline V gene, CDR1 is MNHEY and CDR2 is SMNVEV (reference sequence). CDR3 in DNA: TGTGCCAGCAGCTTGCGCTCTAATGAGCAGTTCTTC. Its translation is CASSLRSNEQFF.

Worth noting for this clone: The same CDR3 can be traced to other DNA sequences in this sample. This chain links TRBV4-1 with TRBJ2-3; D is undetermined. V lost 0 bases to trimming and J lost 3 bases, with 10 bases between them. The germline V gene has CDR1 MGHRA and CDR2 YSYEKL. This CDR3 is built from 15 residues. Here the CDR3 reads CASSQEGLGTDTQYF. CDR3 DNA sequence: TGCGCCAGCAGCCAAGAGGGCCTTGGTACAGATACGCAGTATTTT.

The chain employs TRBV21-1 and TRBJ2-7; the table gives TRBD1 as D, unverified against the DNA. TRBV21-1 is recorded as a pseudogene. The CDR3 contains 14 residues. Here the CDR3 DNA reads TGTGCCAGCAGCAAACCCGACAGGAACTACGAGCAGTACTTC. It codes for CASSKPDRNYEQYF.

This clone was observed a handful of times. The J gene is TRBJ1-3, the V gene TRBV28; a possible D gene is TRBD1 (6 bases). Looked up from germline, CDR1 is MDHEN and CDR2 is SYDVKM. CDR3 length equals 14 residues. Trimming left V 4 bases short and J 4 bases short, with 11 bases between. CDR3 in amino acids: CASSYGTQGNTIYF. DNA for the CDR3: TGTGCCAGCAGTTACGGGACACAGGGAAACACCATATATTTT.

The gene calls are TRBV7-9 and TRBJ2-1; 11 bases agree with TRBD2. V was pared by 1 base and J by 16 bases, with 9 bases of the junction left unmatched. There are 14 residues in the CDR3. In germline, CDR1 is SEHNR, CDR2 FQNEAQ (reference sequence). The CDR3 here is CASSLDASGGLPFF. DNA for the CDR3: TGTGCCAGCAGCTTAGACGCTAGCGGGGGGCTCCCCTTCTTC.

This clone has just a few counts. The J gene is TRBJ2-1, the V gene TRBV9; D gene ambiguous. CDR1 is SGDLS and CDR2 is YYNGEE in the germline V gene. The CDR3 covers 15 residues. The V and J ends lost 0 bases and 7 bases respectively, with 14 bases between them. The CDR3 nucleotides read TGTGCCAGCAGCGTAGAACGGGTGACCGAGAATGAGCAGTTCTTC. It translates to CASSVERVTENEQFF. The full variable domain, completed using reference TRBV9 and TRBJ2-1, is DSGVTQTPKHLITATGQRVTLRCSPRSGDLSVYWYQQSLDQGLQFLIQYYNGEERAKGNILERFSAQQFPDLHSELNLSSLELGDSALYFCASSVERVTENEQFFGPGTRLTVL.

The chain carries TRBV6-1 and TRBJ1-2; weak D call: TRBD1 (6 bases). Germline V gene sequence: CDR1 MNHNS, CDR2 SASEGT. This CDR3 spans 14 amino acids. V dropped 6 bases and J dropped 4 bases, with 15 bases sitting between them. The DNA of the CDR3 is TGTGCCAGCAGGGCCTCGACAGGAGTCTATGGCTACACCTTC. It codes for CASRASTGVYGYTF.

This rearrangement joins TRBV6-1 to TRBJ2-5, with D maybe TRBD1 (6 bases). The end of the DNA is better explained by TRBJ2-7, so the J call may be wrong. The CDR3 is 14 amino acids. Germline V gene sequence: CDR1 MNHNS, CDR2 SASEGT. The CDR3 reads CASSARDKSYEQYF. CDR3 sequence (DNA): TGTGCCAGCAGTGCAAGGGACAAGTCCTACGAGCAGTACTTC.

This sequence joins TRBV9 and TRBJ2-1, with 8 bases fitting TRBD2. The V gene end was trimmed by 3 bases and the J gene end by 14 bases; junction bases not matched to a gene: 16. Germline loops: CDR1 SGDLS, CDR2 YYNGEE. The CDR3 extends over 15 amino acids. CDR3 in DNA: TGTGCCAGCAGCGAGGGGCCCCCCCGAGCGGGGGATGAGTTCTTC. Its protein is CASSEGPPRAGDEFF.

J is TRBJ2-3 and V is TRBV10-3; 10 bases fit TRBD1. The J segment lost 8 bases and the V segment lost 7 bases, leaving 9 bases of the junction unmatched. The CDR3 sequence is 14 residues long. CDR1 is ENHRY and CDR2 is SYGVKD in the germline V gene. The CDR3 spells CAINTEGQGSTQYF. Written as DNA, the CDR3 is TGTGCCATCAATACTGAGGGACAGGGGAGTACGCAGTATTTT.

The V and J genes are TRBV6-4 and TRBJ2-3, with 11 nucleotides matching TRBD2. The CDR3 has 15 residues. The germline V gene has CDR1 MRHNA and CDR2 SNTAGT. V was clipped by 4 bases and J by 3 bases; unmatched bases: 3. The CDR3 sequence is CASSVLAGGTDTQYF. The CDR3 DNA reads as TGTGCCAGCAGTGTTCTAGCGGGGGGAACAGATACGCAGTATTTT.

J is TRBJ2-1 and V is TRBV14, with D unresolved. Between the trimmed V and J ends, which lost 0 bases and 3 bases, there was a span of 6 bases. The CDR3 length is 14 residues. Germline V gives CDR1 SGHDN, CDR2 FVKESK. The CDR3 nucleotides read TGTGCCAGCAGCCAAGATCCGGTCTACAATGAGCAGTTCTTC. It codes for CASSQDPVYNEQFF. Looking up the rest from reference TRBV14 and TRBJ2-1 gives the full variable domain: EAGVTQFPSHSVIEKGQTVTLRCDPISGHDNLYWYRRVMGKEIKFLLHFVKESKQDESGMPNNRFLAERTGGTYSTLKVQPAELEDSGVYFCASSQDPVYNEQFFGPGTRLTVL.

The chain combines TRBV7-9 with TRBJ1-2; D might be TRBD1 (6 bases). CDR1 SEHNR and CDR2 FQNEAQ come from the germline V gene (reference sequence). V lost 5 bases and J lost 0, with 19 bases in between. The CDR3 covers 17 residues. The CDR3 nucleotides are TGTGCCAGCAGCCACAGGGCGAGGACGGTGGCTAACTATGGCTACACCTTC. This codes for CASSHRARTVANYGYTF.

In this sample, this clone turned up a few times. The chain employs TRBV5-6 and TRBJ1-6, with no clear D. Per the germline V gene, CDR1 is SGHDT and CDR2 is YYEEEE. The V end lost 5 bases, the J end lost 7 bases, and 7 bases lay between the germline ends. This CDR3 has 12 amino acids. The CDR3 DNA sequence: TGTGCCAGCAGGGTCCGGAATTCACCCCTCCACTTT. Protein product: CASRVRNSPLHF.

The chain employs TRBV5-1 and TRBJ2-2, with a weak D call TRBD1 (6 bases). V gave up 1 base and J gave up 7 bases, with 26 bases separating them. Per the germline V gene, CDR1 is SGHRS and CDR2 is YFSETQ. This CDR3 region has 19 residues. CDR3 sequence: CASSLTWTARLRWGGELFF. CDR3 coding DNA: TGCGCCAGCAGCTTGACTTGGACAGCCCGCCTCCGTTGGGGCGGGGAGCTGTTTTTT. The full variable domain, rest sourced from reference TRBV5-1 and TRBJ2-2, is KAGVTQTPRYLIKTRGQQVTLSCSPISGHRSVSWYQQTPGQGLQFLFEYFSETQRNKGNFPGRFSGRQFSNSRSEMNVSTLELGDSALYLCASSLTWTARLRWGGELFFGEGSRLTVL.

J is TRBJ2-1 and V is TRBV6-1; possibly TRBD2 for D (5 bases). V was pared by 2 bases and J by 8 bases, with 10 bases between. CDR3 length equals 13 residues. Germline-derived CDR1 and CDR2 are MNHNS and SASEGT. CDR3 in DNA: TGTGCCAGCAGTGAATTCCGCGGGTATGAGCAGTTCTTC. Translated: CASSEFRGYEQFF.

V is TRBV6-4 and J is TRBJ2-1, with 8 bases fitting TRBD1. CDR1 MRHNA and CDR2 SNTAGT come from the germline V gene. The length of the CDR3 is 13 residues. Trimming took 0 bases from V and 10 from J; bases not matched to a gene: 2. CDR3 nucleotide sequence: TGTGCCAGCAGTGACTCTACAGGGGGAGAGCAGTTCTTC. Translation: CASSDSTGGEQFF.

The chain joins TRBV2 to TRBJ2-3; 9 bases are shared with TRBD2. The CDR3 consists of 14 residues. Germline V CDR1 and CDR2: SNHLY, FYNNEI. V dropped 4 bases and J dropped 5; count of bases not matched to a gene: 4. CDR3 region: CASSGRGGGDTQYF. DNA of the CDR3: TGTGCCAGCAGTGGGCGGGGGGGAGGAGATACGCAGTATTTT.

CDR3: CAWGPGEWNEQFF. DNA of the CDR3: TGTGCTTGGGGCCCGGGGGAGTGGAATGAGCAGTTCTTC. This chain uses TRBV30 with TRBJ2-1, with TRBD2 as a possible D gene (6 bases). Germline CDR1 GTSNPN, CDR2 SVGIG (reference sequence). The CDR3 contains 13 residues.

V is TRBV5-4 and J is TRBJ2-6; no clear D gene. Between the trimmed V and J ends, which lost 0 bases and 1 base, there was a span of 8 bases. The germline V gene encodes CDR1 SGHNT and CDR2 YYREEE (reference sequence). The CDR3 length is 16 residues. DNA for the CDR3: TGTGCCAGCAGCTTGGGCGGAACTTCTGGGGCCAACGTCCTGACTTTC. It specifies CASSLGGTSGANVLTF.

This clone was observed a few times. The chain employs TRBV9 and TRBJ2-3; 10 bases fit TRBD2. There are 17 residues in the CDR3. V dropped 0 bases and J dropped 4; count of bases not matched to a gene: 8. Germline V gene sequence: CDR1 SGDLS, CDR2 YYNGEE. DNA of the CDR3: TGTGCCAGCAGCGTAGTCCGTCTAGCGGGGGTTCCAGATACGCAGTATTTT. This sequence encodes CASSVVRLAGVPDTQYF.

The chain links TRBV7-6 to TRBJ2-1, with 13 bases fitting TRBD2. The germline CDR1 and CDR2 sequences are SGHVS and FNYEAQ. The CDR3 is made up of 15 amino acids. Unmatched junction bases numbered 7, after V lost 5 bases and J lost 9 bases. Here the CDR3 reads CASSTSGGASAEQFF. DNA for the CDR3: TGTGCCAGCAGCACTAGCGGGGGGGCCTCTGCTGAGCAGTTCTTC.

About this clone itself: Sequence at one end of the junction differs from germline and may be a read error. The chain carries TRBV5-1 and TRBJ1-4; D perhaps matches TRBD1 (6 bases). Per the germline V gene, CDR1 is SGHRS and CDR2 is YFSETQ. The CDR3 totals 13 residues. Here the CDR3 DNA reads TGCGCCTGCAGAGACAGGAAGAATGAAAAACTGTTTTTT. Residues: CACRDRKNEKLFF.

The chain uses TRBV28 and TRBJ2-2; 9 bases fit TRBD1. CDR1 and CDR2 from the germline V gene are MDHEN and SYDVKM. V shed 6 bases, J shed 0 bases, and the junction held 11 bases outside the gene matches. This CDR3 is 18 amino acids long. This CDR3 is CASSVTPGQGPNTGELFF. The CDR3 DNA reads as TGTGCCAGCAGCGTCACCCCGGGACAGGGACCGAACACCGGGGAGCTGTTTTTT.